Listed below are T cell receptor beta chains from one sample, sequenced in a study of blood T cell repertoires in COVID-19. The assay was immunoSEQ multiplex PCR, and TCRdb's table has in-frame clones only and misses some. The profile covers just under 90,000 clones, with approximately 75% appearing a single time and approximately 15% taken by the ten largest. The specimen sequenced was peripheral blood. These receptor sequences come from a woman older than 75 with acute or convalescent COVID-19. Both conserved end residues are part of each CDR3. D genes are given only for firm matches. Expanded clones get a size class; other rows say once, few or many, or leave the size out.

j_call,v_call,d_call,clone_size,cdr3_nt,cdr3_aa
TRBJ1-2,TRBV7-9,TRBD1,-,TGTGCCAGCAGCTCGGGATTAGCAGGGGGAAACTATGGCTACACCTTC,CASSSGLAGGNYGYTF
TRBJ2-7,TRBV19,TRBD1,-,TGTGCCAGTAGTAAAACAGCGGACAGGGCGGCAGGCGAGCAGTACTTC,CASSKTADRAAGEQYF
TRBJ2-3,TRBV7-2,TRBD1,-,TGTGCCAGCAGCCCGGGACAGGGGGCAAGGACGCAGTATTTT,CASSPGQGARTQYF
TRBJ1-2,TRBV9,-,-,TGTGCCAGCAGTCCAGGGCGCCCTGACTATGGCTACACCTTC,CASSPGRPDYGYTF
TRBJ1-1,TRBV6-2/TRBV6-3,TRBD1,-,TGTGCCAGCAGTCAGGGGGCGACTGAAGCTTTCTTT,CASSQGATEAFF
TRBJ1-5,TRBV2,TRBD1,-,TGTGCCAGCAGTATAGACAGGGCGCATCAGCCCCAGCATTTT,CASSIDRAHQPQHF
TRBJ2-7,TRBV18,-,-,TGTGCCAGCTCACCAGAAAGGGGACAAGGATTGGAGCAGTACTTC,CASSPERGQGLEQYF
TRBJ1-2,TRBV19,-,-,TGTGCCAGTACCGTGCAGGGGAACTTGGACTATGGCTACACCTTC,CASTVQGNLDYGYTF
TRBJ2-3,TRBV5-8,-,few,TGTGCCAGCAGCTTGGGCCCCACTAGCACAGATACGCAGTATTTT,CASSLGPTSTDTQYF
TRBJ1-3,TRBV5-4,TRBD1,-,TGTGCCAGCACCCAAGGGACAGCTGGAAACACCATATATTTT,CASTQGTAGNTIYF
TRBJ2-7,TRBV6-5,-,-,TGTGCCAGCAGAGGCACAGCCACTTACGAGCAGTACTTC,CASRGTATYEQYF